This T cell receptor beta chain appears in the sequencing data of a study of breast tumors, draining lymph nodes, adjacent tissues. Study-wide points: Luminal-like breast cancer showed significantly greater tumor-nontumor repertoire similarity than basal-like breast cancer did. Most tumor T cells seemingly derive from lymph node, then expand in tumor. Tumor TCR diversity was below lymph nodes but above nontumor tissue. Data only fit, rather than demonstrated, lymph node origin of most tumor T cells.

The length of the CDR3 is 17 residues. Per germline, CDR1 LGHNA and CDR2 YNFKEQ. Germline trimming cut 4 bases from V and 1 base from J; bases unmatched to any gene: 11. One entry per CDR3 protein results from TCRdb running MiXCR on the multiplex PCR reads. The sample shows around 230,000 distinct CDR3 sequences, approximately 36% of them seen only once. Note on this clonotype: Its antigen is currently unknown.

Samples came from axillary lymph nodes draining the breast cancer. The clonotype originates from a female donor with breast cancer. Some clones in this sample may be carry-over from other donors' samples. Sequenced input: axillary lymph node tissue. This rearrangement joins TRBV4-2 to TRBJ2-3, with 7 bases identical to TRBD2. The CDR3 coding sequence is TGTGCCAGCAGCCCCACGCGGGGGAGCGGGGGCACAGATACGCAGTATTTT. This codes for CASSPTRGSGGTDTQYF.